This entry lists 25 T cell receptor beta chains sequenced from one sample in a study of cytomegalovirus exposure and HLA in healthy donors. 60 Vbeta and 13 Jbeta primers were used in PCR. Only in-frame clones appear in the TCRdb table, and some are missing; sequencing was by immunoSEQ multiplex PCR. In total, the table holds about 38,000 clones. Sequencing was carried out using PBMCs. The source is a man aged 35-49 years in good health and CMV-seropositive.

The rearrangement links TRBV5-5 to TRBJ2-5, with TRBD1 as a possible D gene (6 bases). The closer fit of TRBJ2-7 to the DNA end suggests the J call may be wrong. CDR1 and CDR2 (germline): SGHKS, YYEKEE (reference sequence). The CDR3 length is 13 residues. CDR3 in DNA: TGTGCCAGCAGCTTACGGACAGACTACGAGCAGTACTTC. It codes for CASSLRTDYEQYF.

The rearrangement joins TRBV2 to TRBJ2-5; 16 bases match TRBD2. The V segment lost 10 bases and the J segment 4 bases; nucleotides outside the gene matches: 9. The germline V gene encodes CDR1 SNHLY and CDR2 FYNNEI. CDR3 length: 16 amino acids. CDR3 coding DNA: TGTGCCACTACCGGGACTAGCGGGAGGGGGGGAGAGACCCAGTACTTC. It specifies CATTGTSGRGGETQYF.

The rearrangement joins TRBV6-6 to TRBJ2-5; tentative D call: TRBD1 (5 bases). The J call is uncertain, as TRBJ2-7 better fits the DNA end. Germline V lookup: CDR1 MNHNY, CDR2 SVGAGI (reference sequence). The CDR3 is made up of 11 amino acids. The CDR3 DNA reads TGTGCCAGCAGCTCAGGGAACGAGCAGTACTTC. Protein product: CASSSGNEQYF.

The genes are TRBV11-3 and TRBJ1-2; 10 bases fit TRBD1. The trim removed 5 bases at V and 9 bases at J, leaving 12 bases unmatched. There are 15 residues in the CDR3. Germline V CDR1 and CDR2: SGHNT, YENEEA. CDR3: CASSPDRGLGSRYTF. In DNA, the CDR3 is TGTGCCAGCAGCCCTGACAGGGGGCTGGGATCTCGCTACACCTTC.

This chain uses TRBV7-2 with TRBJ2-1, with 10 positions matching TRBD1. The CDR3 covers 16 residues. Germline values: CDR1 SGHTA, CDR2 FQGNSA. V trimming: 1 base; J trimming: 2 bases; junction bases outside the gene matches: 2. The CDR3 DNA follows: TGTGCCAGCAGCTTAGGAGGGACAGGGGCCTACAATGAGCAGTTCTTC. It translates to CASSLGGTGAYNEQFF. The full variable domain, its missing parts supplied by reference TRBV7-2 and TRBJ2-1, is GAGVSQSPSNKVTEKGKDVELRCDPISGHTALYWYRQSLGQGLEFLIYFQGNSAPDKSGLPSDRFSAERTGGSVSTLTIQRTQQEDSAVYLCASSLGGTGAYNEQFFGPGTRLTVL.

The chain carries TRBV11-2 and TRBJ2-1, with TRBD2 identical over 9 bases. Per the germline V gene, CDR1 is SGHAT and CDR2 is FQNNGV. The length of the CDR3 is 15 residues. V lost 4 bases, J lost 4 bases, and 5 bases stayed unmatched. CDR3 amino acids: CASSWASGIYNEQFF. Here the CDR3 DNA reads TGTGCCAGCAGCTGGGCTAGCGGGATTTACAATGAGCAGTTCTTC.

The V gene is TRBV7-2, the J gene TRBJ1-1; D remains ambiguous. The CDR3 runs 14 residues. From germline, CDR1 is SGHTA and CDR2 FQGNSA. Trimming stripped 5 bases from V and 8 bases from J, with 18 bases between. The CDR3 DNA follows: TGTGCCAGCAGCCGGGGTACGGGTCGTGAGGAAGCTTTCTTT. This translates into CASSRGTGREEAFF.

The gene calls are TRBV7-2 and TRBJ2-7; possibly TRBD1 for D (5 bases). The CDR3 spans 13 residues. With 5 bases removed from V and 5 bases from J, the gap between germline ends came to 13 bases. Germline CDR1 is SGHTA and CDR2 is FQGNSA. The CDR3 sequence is CASSLIGENEQYF. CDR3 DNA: TGTGCCAGCAGCCTGATAGGGGAAAACGAGCAGTACTTC.

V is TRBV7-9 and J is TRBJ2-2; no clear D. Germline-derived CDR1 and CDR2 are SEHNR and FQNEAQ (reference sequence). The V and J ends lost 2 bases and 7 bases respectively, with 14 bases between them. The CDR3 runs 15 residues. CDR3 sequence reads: CASSLISSVGGELFF. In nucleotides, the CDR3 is TGTGCCAGCAGCTTAATTTCGAGTGTCGGCGGGGAGCTGTTTTTT. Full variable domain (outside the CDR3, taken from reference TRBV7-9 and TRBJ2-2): DTGVSQNPRHKITKRGQNVTFRCDPISEHNRLYWYRQTLGQGPEFLTYFQNEAQLEKSRLLSDRFSAERPKGSFSTLEIQRTEQGDSAMYLCASSLISSVGGELFFGEGSRLTVL.

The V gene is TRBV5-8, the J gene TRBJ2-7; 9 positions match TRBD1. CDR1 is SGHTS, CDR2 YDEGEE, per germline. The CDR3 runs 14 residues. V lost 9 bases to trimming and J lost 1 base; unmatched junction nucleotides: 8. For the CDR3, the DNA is TGTGCCACTCAAGACAGGGGGTCATCCTACGAGCAGTACTTC. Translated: CATQDRGSSYEQYF.

The CDR3 nucleotides read TGCGCCAGCAGCGCTGATCTAGATGGGCAGTTCTTC. Protein product: CASSADLDGQFF. The chain joins TRBV5-1 to TRBJ2-1; D uncertain. CDR3 length equals 12 residues. Germline CDR1 and CDR2: SGHRS and YFSETQ. The V and J ends lost 4 bases and 12 bases respectively, with 14 bases between them. Based on the CDR3 plus reference TRBV5-1 and TRBJ2-1, the full variable domain is KAGVTQTPRYLIKTRGQQVTLSCSPISGHRSVSWYQQTPGQGLQFLFEYFSETQRNKGNFPGRFSGRQFSNSRSEMNVSTLELGDSALYLCASSADLDGQFFGPGTRLTVL.

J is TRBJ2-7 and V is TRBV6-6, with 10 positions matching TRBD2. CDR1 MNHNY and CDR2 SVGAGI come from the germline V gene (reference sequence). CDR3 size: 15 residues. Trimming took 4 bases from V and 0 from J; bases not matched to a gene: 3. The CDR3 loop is CASSFLAGGSYEQYF. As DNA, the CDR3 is TGTGCCAGCAGTTTTTTAGCGGGAGGCTCCTACGAGCAGTACTTC.

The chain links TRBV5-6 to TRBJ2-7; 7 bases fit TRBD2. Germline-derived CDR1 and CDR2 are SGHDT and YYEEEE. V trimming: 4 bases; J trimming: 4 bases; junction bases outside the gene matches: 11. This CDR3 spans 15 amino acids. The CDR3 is CASSLVGEGAYEQYF. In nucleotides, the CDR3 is TGTGCCAGCAGCCTCGTGGGGGAGGGAGCTTACGAGCAGTACTTC.

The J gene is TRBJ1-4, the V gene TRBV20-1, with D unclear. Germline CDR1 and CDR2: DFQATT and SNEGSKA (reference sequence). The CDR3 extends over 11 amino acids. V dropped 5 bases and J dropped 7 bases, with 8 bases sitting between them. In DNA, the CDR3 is TGCAGTGCTTCCCACAGTGAAAAACTGTTTTTT. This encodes CSASHSEKLFF.

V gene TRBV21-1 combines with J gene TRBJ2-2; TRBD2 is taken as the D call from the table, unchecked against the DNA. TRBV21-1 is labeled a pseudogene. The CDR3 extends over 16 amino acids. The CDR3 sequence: CASNNYLLESTGELFF. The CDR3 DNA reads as TGTGCCAGCAACAATTACTTACTAGAAAGCACCGGGGAGCTGTTTTTT.

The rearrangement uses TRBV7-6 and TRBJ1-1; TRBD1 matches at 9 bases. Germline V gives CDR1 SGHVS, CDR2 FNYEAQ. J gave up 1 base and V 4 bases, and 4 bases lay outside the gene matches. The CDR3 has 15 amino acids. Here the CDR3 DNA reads TGTGCCAGCAGCTCATGGGACAGGGCGAACACTGAAGCTTTCTTT. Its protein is CASSSWDRANTEAFF.

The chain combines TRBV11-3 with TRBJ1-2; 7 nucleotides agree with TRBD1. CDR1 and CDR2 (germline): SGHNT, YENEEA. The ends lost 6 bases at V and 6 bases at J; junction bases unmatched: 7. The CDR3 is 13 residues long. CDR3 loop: CASSSTGEDGYTF. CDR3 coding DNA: TGTGCCAGCAGTTCCACAGGGGAAGATGGCTACACCTTC.

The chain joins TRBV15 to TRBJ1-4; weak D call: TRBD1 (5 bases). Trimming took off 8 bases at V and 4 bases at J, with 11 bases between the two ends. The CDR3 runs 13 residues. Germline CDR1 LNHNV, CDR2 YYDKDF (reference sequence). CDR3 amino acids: CATGAGHNEKLFF. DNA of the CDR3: TGTGCCACCGGGGCAGGCCATAATGAAAAACTGTTTTTT.

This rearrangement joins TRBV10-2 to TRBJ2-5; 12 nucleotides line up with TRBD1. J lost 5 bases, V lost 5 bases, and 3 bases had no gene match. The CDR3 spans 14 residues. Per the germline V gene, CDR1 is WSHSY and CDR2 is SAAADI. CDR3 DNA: TGCGCCAGCAGTTCGGGACAGGGGGCTGAGACCCAGTACTTC. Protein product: CASSSGQGAETQYF.

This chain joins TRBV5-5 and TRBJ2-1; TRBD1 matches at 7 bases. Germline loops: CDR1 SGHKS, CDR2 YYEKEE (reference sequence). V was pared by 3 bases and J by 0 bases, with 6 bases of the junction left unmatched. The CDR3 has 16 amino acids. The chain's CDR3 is CASSWGTAYSYNEQFF. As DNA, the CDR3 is TGTGCCAGCAGCTGGGGGACAGCCTACTCCTACAATGAGCAGTTCTTC.

The CDR3 sequence: CASSYSGLTDTQYF. The CDR3 coding sequence is TGTGCCAGCAGCTATAGCGGACTCACAGATACGCAGTATTTT. This chain connects TRBV6-5 to TRBJ2-3, with D tentatively TRBD2 (6 bases). Per the germline V gene, CDR1 is MNHEY and CDR2 is SVGAGI. Trimming removed 6 bases at V and 2 bases at J, with 12 bases between. The CDR3 totals 14 residues.

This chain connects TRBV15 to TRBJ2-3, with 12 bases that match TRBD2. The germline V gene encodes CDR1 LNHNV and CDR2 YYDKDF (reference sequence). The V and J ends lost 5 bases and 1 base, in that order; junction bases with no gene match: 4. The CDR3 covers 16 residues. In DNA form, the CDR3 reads TGTGCCACCAGCGCCAGACTAGCGGGAGGCACAGATACGCAGTATTTT. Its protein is CATSARLAGGTDTQYF.

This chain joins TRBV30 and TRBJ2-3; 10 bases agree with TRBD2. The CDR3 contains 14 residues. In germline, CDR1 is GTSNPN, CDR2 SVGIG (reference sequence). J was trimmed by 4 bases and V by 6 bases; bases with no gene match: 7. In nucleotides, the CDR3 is TGTGCCTGCCCTAGCGGGAGAAAGTCAGATACGCAGTATTTT. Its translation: CACPSGRKSDTQYF.

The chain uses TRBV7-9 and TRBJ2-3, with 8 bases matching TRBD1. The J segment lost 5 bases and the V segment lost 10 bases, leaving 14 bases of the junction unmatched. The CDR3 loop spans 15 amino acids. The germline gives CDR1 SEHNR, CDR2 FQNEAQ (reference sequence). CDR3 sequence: CATLQGRGHIDTQYF. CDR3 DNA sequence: TGTGCCACCCTCCAGGGCAGGGGGCATATAGATACGCAGTATTTT.

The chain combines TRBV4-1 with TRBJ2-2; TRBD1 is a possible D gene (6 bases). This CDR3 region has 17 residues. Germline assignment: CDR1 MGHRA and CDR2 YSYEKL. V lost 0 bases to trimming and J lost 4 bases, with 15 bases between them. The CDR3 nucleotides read TGCGCCAGCAGCCAAGATTCCATCGACAGGACCACCGGGGAGCTGTTTTTT. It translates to CASSQDSIDRTTGELFF.